What follows are 28 T cell receptor beta chains derived from one specimen sequenced in a study of T and B cells in COVID-19 patients. Multiplex PCR with BIOMED2 TRB-A/B primer pools amplified TRB rearrangements. Each CDR3 protein gets one entry after TCRdb re-called the multiplex PCR reads with MiXCR. The sample lists fewer than 25,000 distinct CDR3 sequences, approximately 29% occurring once. From blood, about 240-550 ng of genomic DNA served as TRB template. Sequencing was carried out using blood. These receptor sequences come from a human donor who had recovered from COVID-19.

The V and J genes are TRBV18 and TRBJ2-2; possibly TRBD1 for D (5 bases). This CDR3 has 15 amino acids. The V end was cut by 3 bases, the J end by 2 bases, with 10 bases between. CDR1 and CDR2 (germline): KGHSH, LQKENI. The CDR3 here is CASSPKGVNTGELFF. CDR3 bases: TGTGCCAGCTCACCCAAAGGGGTAAACACCGGGGAGCTGTTTTTT.

The rearrangement joins TRBV27 to TRBJ1-2, with 9 bases matching TRBD1. The CDR3 has 13 residues. Germline lookup yields CDR1 MNHEY and CDR2 SMNVEV (reference sequence). Losses at the gene ends were 8 bases for V and 7 bases for J; bases not matched to a gene: 8. The CDR3 sequence: CASPGTGRGGYTF. The DNA of the CDR3 is TGTGCCAGCCCCGGGACAGGGAGGGGTGGCTACACCTTC.

This clonotype was counted between two and nine times. V and J are TRBV27 and TRBJ1-5; tentatively, D is TRBD1 (6 bases). The CDR3 sequence is 14 residues long. Germline CDR1 and CDR2: MNHEY and SMNVEV (reference sequence). The V end lost 6 bases, the J end lost 1 base, and 10 bases lay between the germline ends. The CDR3 sequence is CASRTQGSNQPQHF. CDR3 DNA: TGTGCCAGCAGAACACAGGGAAGCAATCAGCCCCAGCATTTT.

This clonotype was observed a few times. The J gene is TRBJ2-2, the V gene TRBV10-3; D uncertain. In germline, CDR1 is ENHRY, CDR2 SYGVKD. Between the trimmed V and J ends, which lost 0 bases and 10 bases, there was a span of 12 bases. The length of the CDR3 is 14 residues. The CDR3 sequence is CAISESFGTEELFF. CDR3 sequence (DNA): TGTGCCATCAGTGAGTCGTTCGGTACTGAGGAGCTGTTTTTT.

This clonotype was observed at least ten times. The chain has TRBV6-1 and TRBJ2-5, with no clear D. The germline gives CDR1 MNHNS, CDR2 SASEGT. The CDR3 has 12 residues. V lost 5 bases and J 5 bases, leaving 9 bases between the germline ends. This CDR3 is CASSPNRETQYF. CDR3 in DNA: TGTGCCAGCAGTCCCAACCGGGAGACCCAGTACTTC.

The V gene is TRBV6-2 or TRBV6-3, the J gene TRBJ2-3; 7 bases line up with TRBD2. Germline V gene lookup returns CDR1 MNHEY and CDR2 SVGEGT. CDR3 size: 14 residues. V lost 6 bases to trimming and J lost 6 bases; unmatched junction nucleotides: 9. In DNA form, the CDR3 reads TGTGCCAGCAGGAACGATCGGACTAGGGATACGCAGTATTTT. Its protein product is CASRNDRTRDTQYF.

The sample holds many counts of this clonotype. The chain joins TRBV29-1 to TRBJ1-5; the D is unclear. Germline V gene sequence: CDR1 SQVTM, CDR2 ANQGSEA. Trimming stripped 2 bases from V and 3 bases from J, with 11 bases between. There are 14 residues in the CDR3. CDR3 sequence: CSVELSRSNQPQHF. DNA for the CDR3: TGCAGCGTTGAATTGTCGAGGTCCAATCAGCCCCAGCATTTT.

The chain recombines TRBV19 with TRBJ2-4; either TRBD1 or TRBD2 may fit D (6 bases each). This CDR3 comprises 16 residues. The V gene lost 1 base and the J gene lost 12 bases, with 22 bases spanning the gap. Germline-derived CDR1 and CDR2 are LNHDA and SQIVND (reference sequence). The CDR3 coding sequence is TGTGCCAGTAGTATAGCCTCTGTCACCGGGGGCGCAAATCAGTACTTC. Its translation is CASSIASVTGGANQYF.

The rearrangement joins TRBV15 to TRBJ2-1, with 9 bases that match TRBD2. J lost 9 bases, V lost 0 bases, and 9 bases had no gene match. Germline CDR1 is LNHNV and CDR2 is YYDKDF (reference sequence). This CDR3 comprises 16 residues. The CDR3 here is CATSRDVGREGPEQFF. For the CDR3, the DNA is TGTGCCACCAGCAGAGATGTGGGGCGGGAGGGCCCTGAGCAGTTCTTC. Combining the CDR3 with reference TRBV15 and TRBJ2-1 gives the whole variable domain DAMVIQNPRYQVTQFGKPVTLSCSQTLNHNVMYWYQQKSSQAPKLLFHYYDKDFNNEADTPDNFQSRRPNTSFCFLDIRSPGLGDTAMYLCATSRDVGREGPEQFFGPGTRLTVL.

This clonotype was found many times. The genes are TRBV15 and TRBJ2-7, with 14 bases identical to TRBD2. The germline V gene has CDR1 LNHNV and CDR2 YYDKDF (reference sequence). The CDR3 contains 15 residues. Losses at the gene ends were 5 bases for V and 6 bases for J; bases not matched to a gene: 6. CDR3 protein: CATSRGGLAGVEQYF. The CDR3 DNA reads as TGTGCCACCAGCCGGGGGGGACTAGCGGGAGTCGAGCAGTACTTC.

This clonotype was found a few times. The chain joins TRBV12-3 or TRBV12-4 to TRBJ2-1; 7 positions match TRBD2. This CDR3 comprises 16 residues. V dropped 7 bases and J dropped 7; count of bases not matched to a gene: 16. The chain's CDR3 is CASIPWGGVPENEQFF. Written as DNA, the CDR3 is TGTGCCAGCATCCCATGGGGGGGAGTCCCAGAGAATGAGCAGTTCTTC.

This clonotype appeared many times. This chain links TRBV6-5 with TRBJ2-7; TRBD1 aligns across 8 bases. Trimming cost V 3 bases and J 5 bases; bases outside gene matches: 3. Germline CDR1 MNHEY, CDR2 SVGAGI. The CDR3 loop spans 13 amino acids. DNA for the CDR3: TGTGCCAGCAGTTATGACAGGGGAGACGAGCAGTACTTC. It encodes CASSYDRGDEQYF.

The CDR3 DNA is TGTGCCAGCTCACCTGCCCTGGGCGAGCAGTACTTC. It specifies CASSPALGEQYF. The gene calls are TRBV18 and TRBJ2-7; D ambiguous. The CDR3 extends over 12 amino acids. V was cut by 3 bases and J by 6 bases, with 9 bases left in between. CDR1 KGHSH and CDR2 LQKENI come from the germline V gene.

This clonotype came up a few times. This chain connects TRBV5-1 to TRBJ2-7; 7 bases match TRBD1. V trimming: 3 bases; J trimming: 3 bases; junction bases outside the gene matches: 6. The CDR3 has 14 amino acids. Germline CDR1 SGHRS, CDR2 YFSETQ. CDR3 residues: CASSSGQTVYEQYF. CDR3 nucleotide sequence: TGCGCCAGCAGCTCGGGACAGACCGTCTACGAGCAGTACTTC.

This clonotype was counted a few times. The chain carries TRBV6-5 and TRBJ1-4; D remains ambiguous. CDR1 and CDR2 (germline): MNHEY, SVGAGI. The CDR3 has 12 amino acids. Trimming cost V 6 bases and J 4 bases, with 6 bases left between them. CDR3 coding DNA: TGTGCCAGCAGCCAAAATAATGAAAAACTGTTTTTT. This codes for CASSQNNEKLFF.

As for this clonotype: A read error may explain this, as a much larger clone is one base away. The V call is TRBV5-6, the J call TRBJ2-7; TRBD1 might be the D (6 bases). CDR3 length equals 14 residues. The germline V gene has CDR1 SGHDT and CDR2 YYEEEE. Trimming removed 6 bases from V and 2 bases from J, with 15 bases in between. The CDR3 nucleotides are TGTGCCAGCACCCGAGGACGGGACACCTACGAGCAGTACTTC. Translation gives CASTRGRDTYEQYF.

Concerning this clonotype: The junction does not match germline at one end; this may be a read error. The chain joins TRBV5-6 to TRBJ2-3; 7 positions match TRBD1. CDR3 length: 14 residues. Per germline, CDR1 SGHDT and CDR2 YYEEEE. The DNA of the CDR3 is TGCGCCAGCAGCTTGGACAGGAACACAGATACGCAGTATTTT. Amino acids: CASSLDRNTDTQYF. Filled out from reference TRBV5-6 and TRBJ2-3, the complete variable domain reads DAGVTQSPTHLIKTRGQQVTLRCSPKSGHDTVSWYQQALGQGPQFIFQYYEEEERQRGNFPDRFSGHQFPNYSSELNVNALLLGDSALYLCASSLDRNTDTQYFGPGTRLTVL.

This clonotype was detected many times. The genes are TRBV29-1 and TRBJ1-4; 9 positions match TRBD1. The CDR3 is 13 residues long. V was clipped by 6 bases and J by 8 bases; unmatched bases: 7. Germline CDR1 is SQVTM and CDR2 is ANQGSEA. In DNA form, the CDR3 reads TGCAGCGTCTCACAGGGGGCTGGGGAAAAACTGTTTTTT. Its protein product is CSVSQGAGEKLFF.

This clonotype was observed a handful of times. The genes are TRBV5-1 and TRBJ2-2; no clear D gene. Per germline, CDR1 SGHRS and CDR2 YFSETQ. This CDR3 contains 16 residues. V lost 3 bases and J 4 bases, leaving 16 bases between the germline ends. The CDR3 region has the DNA TGCGCCAGCAGCTCGCCCCTAGGGTGGGGCACCGGGGAGCTGTTTTTT. Its protein is CASSSPLGWGTGELFF.

This clonotype came up a few times. The chain has TRBV6-6 and TRBJ2-7; D may correspond to TRBD1 or TRBD2 (5 bases each). The germline CDR1 and CDR2 sequences are MNHNY and SVGAGI (reference sequence). V lost 8 bases and J lost 1, with 12 bases in between. The CDR3 totals 13 residues. The CDR3 spells CASAGTGSYEQYF. CDR3 bases: TGTGCCAGCGCCGGGACGGGATCCTACGAGCAGTACTTC.

The V and J genes are TRBV24-1 and TRBJ2-3; no definite D call. Per germline, CDR1 KGHDR and CDR2 SFDVKD. V was cut by 4 bases and J by 4 bases, with 14 bases left in between. This CDR3 is built from 15 residues. This CDR3 is CATSDSTSHADTQYF. CDR3 DNA sequence: TGTGCCACCAGTGACTCGACAAGTCACGCAGATACGCAGTATTTT.

By its share, this clonotype is medium-sized. V usage is TRBV29-1 and J usage is TRBJ1-2; D uncertain. V lost 6 bases to trimming and J lost 4 bases, with 15 bases between them. Per the germline V gene, CDR1 is SQVTM and CDR2 is ANQGSEA. The CDR3 has 13 amino acids. CDR3 in amino acids: CSVPPQEVYGYTF. The CDR3 DNA sequence: TGCAGCGTACCCCCCCAGGAGGTCTATGGCTACACCTTC.

There are a few counts of this clonotype. The J gene is TRBJ2-3, the V gene TRBV10-3; D call uncertain. Germline V CDR1 and CDR2: ENHRY, SYGVKD. Trimming stripped 0 bases from V and 3 bases from J, with 10 bases between. The CDR3 runs to 15 residues. CDR3 sequence: CAISESRSDTDTQYF. CDR3 nucleotides: TGTGCCATCAGTGAGTCGCGGTCGGATACAGATACGCAGTATTTT.

This clonotype is medium-sized in the sample. The rearrangement uses TRBV19 and TRBJ2-7; D possibly corresponds to TRBD1 (5 bases). Germline V CDR1 and CDR2: LNHDA, SQIVND (reference sequence). The CDR3 contains 14 residues. Trimming took off 7 bases at V and 0 bases at J, with 13 bases between the two ends. The CDR3 sequence: CASTGDSLSYEQYF. CDR3 coding DNA: TGTGCCAGTACCGGTGACAGCCTCTCCTACGAGCAGTACTTC.

In the case of this clonotype: A much bigger clone sits one base away, suggesting this may be a read error. V gene TRBV19 combines with J gene TRBJ2-1; no reliable D call. The CDR3 length is 17 residues. In germline, CDR1 is LNHDA, CDR2 SQIVND (reference sequence). V dropped 1 base and J dropped 0 bases, with 13 bases sitting between them. In DNA, the CDR3 is TGTGCCAGTAGTATAGGGTTTGCGGAGAACTCCTACAATGAGCAGTTCTTC. It translates to CASSIGFAENSYNEQFF.

V gene TRBV12-3 or TRBV12-4 combines with J gene TRBJ1-1; D may be TRBD1 (5 bases). The CDR3 sequence is 14 residues long. V lost 3 bases to trimming and J lost 4 bases, with 12 bases between them. CDR3 residues: CASSFYRTVTEAFF. The CDR3 DNA follows: TGTGCCAGCAGTTTCTACAGGACCGTCACTGAAGCTTTCTTT.

The genes are TRBV7-9 and TRBJ2-2, with a tentative D call TRBD2 (6 bases). The CDR3 loop spans 18 amino acids. V was pared by 4 bases and J by 0 bases, with 18 bases between. From germline, CDR1 is SEHNR and CDR2 FQNEAQ (reference sequence). CDR3 nucleotide sequence: TGTGCCAGCAGCTACGAGCGGGTCTGGGAGCCGAACACCGGGGAGCTGTTTTTT. Translation: CASSYERVWEPNTGELFF.

Judged by abundance, this clonotype is medium-sized (0.01 to 0.1%). The CDR3 DNA sequence: TGTGCCAGCATCAGACAGGGTGCAGATACGCAGTATTTT. This codes for CASIRQGADTQYF. The rearrangement uses TRBV6-5 and TRBJ2-3; TRBD1 agrees at 7 bases. There are 13 residues in the CDR3. Germline V gives CDR1 MNHEY, CDR2 SVGAGI. Trimming took 7 bases from V and 4 from J; bases not matched to a gene: 5.